The 26 T cell receptor beta chains given below trace back to one sample, sequenced in a study of a mutant IDH1 vaccine in newly diagnosed glioma (dated by TCRdb to 2020 to 2022). Library preparation used the immunoSEQ multiplex PCR assay. Entries here come from immuneACCESS through TCRdb and include only in-frame sequences with V and J called. Some clones fail to appear in such tables; in the studies checked, an unresolved V gene covers under half of the shortfall, and the cause of the remainder is unknown. The sample table contains tens of thousands of clones; only one count was recorded for 78% of them. Together, the top ten hold approximately 23% of the sample. What the time point label conveys for this sample: week 11, during vaccination. Each vaccine dose, consisting of 300 ug of a 20-mer mutant IDH1 peptide in Montanide, was administered subcutaneously with topical imiquimod. These receptors' targets are unknown.

The starting material was PBMCs, obtained from a glioma patient whose treatment included an IDH1 peptide vaccine. These receptors all come from a man younger than 45 with glioma.

Only one count was recorded for this clone. The chain joins TRBV15 to TRBJ2-3; TRBD2 matches 10 bases. Germline CDR1 and CDR2: LNHNV and YYDKDF (reference sequence). This CDR3 comprises 16 residues. The V segment lost 3 bases and the J segment 5 bases; nucleotides outside the gene matches: 8. CDR3 nucleotide sequence: TGTGCCACCAGCAGCCCTTTAGCGGGGGGCCAAGATACGCAGTATTTT. This encodes CATSSPLAGGQDTQYF.

With regard to this clone: The junction departs from the called germline gene at one end, perhaps through a read error. The V and J genes are TRBV25-1 and TRBJ2-7; D uncertain. The CDR3 loop spans 15 amino acids. From germline, CDR1 is MGHDK and CDR2 SYGVNS. DNA of the CDR3: TGTGCCAGCAGTGAATACCCGGAAGCAGGCTACGGGCAGTACTTC. This encodes CASSEYPEAGYGQYF.

This clone was found once. This rearrangement joins TRBV2 to TRBJ2-2; 9 bases line up with TRBD1. J was trimmed by 0 bases and V by 5 bases; bases with no gene match: 1. The germline gives CDR1 SNHLY, CDR2 FYNNEI. This CDR3 comprises 15 residues. In DNA, the CDR3 is TGTGCCAGCAGTTACAGGGGGCCGAACACCGGGGAGCTGTTTTTT. This codes for CASSYRGPNTGELFF.

The CDR3 region is CASSLGGGAGTEAFF. The DNA for the CDR3 is TGTGCCAGCAGCTTGGGTGGGGGCGCGGGCACTGAAGCTTTCTTT. V and J are TRBV5-6 and TRBJ1-1; tentatively, D is TRBD1 (6 bases). The V end was cut by 0 bases, the J end by 4 bases, with 13 bases between. Per the germline V gene, CDR1 is SGHDT and CDR2 is YYEEEE. CDR3 length: 15 amino acids.

The chain carries TRBV5-1 and TRBJ2-7; D not resolved. Trimming took off 0 bases at V and 7 bases at J, with 11 bases between the two ends. This CDR3 has 13 amino acids. Germline assignment: CDR1 SGHRS and CDR2 YFSETQ. CDR3 region: CASSLDSTLEQYF. The DNA of the CDR3 is TGCGCCAGCAGCTTGGACTCTACCCTTGAGCAGTACTTC.

The V gene is TRBV5-6, the J gene TRBJ1-4, with D possibly TRBD1 on 5 matching bases. There are 13 residues in the CDR3. V was pared by 5 bases and J by 2 bases, with 7 bases between. Germline-derived CDR1 and CDR2 are SGHDT and YYEEEE. CDR3 amino acids: CASSGGTNEKLFF. Written as DNA, the CDR3 is TGTGCCAGCAGTGGGGGGACTAATGAAAAACTGTTTTTT.

The V gene is TRBV19, the J gene TRBJ2-7; maybe TRBD2 (5 bases). This CDR3 comprises 15 residues. V was pared by 6 bases and J by 0 bases, with 15 bases between. Germline CDR1 is LNHDA and CDR2 is SQIVND (reference sequence). The CDR3 nucleotides read TGTGCCAGTAGGAGTGGAGGAGAGGGCTCCTACGAGCAGTACTTC. Protein product: CASRSGGEGSYEQYF.

The CDR3 spells CASSSPDRGDTEAFF. The CDR3 DNA reads TGTGCCAGCAGCTCACCGGACAGGGGGGACACTGAAGCTTTCTTT. The chain joins TRBV7-9 to TRBJ1-1; 10 bases align to TRBD1. This CDR3 comprises 15 residues. The V gene end was trimmed by 4 bases and the J gene end by 3 bases; junction bases not matched to a gene: 5. From germline, CDR1 is SEHNR and CDR2 FQNEAQ (reference sequence).

This clone appeared a few times. This chain links TRBV5-6 with TRBJ1-6; D gene ambiguous. Germline V gene lookup returns CDR1 SGHDT and CDR2 YYEEEE. This CDR3 spans 14 amino acids. Trimming stripped 4 bases from V and 7 bases from J, with 12 bases between. The CDR3 sequence is CASSRAILNSPLHF. DNA of the CDR3: TGTGCCAGCAGCAGGGCCATATTGAATTCACCCCTCCACTTT.

This clone has just a few counts. CDR3: CASSGTGTPINYGYTF. In DNA form, the CDR3 reads TGTGCCAGTAGTGGAACCGGGACACCAATCAACTATGGCTACACCTTC. The chain couples TRBV19 to TRBJ1-2, with D maybe TRBD1 (6 bases). Per the germline V gene, CDR1 is LNHDA and CDR2 is SQIVND (reference sequence). Trimming shortened V by 5 bases and J by 2 bases, and 18 bases separated the two germline ends. The CDR3 runs 16 residues.

The rearrangement links TRBV6-1 to TRBJ1-1, with 10 nucleotides matching TRBD1. The CDR3 is 14 residues long. Germline V gives CDR1 MNHNS, CDR2 SASEGT. V was clipped by 7 bases and J by 5 bases; unmatched bases: 7. CDR3 protein: CASNPDRGWTEAFF. Here the CDR3 DNA reads TGTGCCAGCAACCCGGACAGGGGGTGGACTGAAGCTTTCTTT.

The genes are TRBV9 and TRBJ2-1; D is perhaps TRBD2 (8 bases). This CDR3 spans 16 amino acids. V shed 3 bases and J shed 8 bases, with 21 bases lying between them. CDR1 is SGDLS and CDR2 is YYNGEE in the germline V gene. The CDR3 DNA reads TGTGCCAGCAGCGCCCTCGCGGGAGGCCAGGGGGATGAGCAGTTCTTC. Translated, it gives CASSALAGGQGDEQFF.

The chain links TRBV9 to TRBJ2-2, with D perhaps matching TRBD1 or TRBD2 (5 bases each). CDR1 is SGDLS and CDR2 is YYNGEE in the germline V gene. The CDR3 is 15 residues long. Trimming removed 0 bases at V and 3 bases at J, with 9 bases between. This chain's CDR3 is CASSVGDGDTGELFF. CDR3 DNA sequence: TGTGCCAGCAGCGTAGGGGACGGAGACACCGGGGAGCTGTTTTTT.

The chain combines TRBV5-6 with TRBJ2-7, with a tentative D call TRBD1 (6 bases). V lost 2 bases and J lost 6, with 15 bases in between. The germline V gene encodes CDR1 SGHDT and CDR2 YYEEEE. The CDR3 extends over 14 amino acids. The CDR3 protein is CASSFTTGPSEQYF. CDR3 nucleotide sequence: TGTGCCAGCAGCTTTACAACAGGGCCCAGCGAGCAGTACTTC.

The chain uses TRBV30 and TRBJ1-1; the match to TRBD1 covers 7 bases. The junction had 3 bases not matched to a gene; V was cut back by 2 bases and J by 6 bases. Germline V gene lookup returns CDR1 GTSNPN and CDR2 SVGIG (reference sequence). The CDR3 sequence is 12 residues long. DNA for the CDR3: TGTGCCTGGAGTTTACAGGGGCCTGAAGCTTTCTTT. Its translation is CAWSLQGPEAFF.

The chain uses TRBV19 and TRBJ1-1; the D is unclear. The CDR3 runs 13 residues. CDR1 and CDR2 from the germline V gene are LNHDA and SQIVND (reference sequence). This CDR3 is CASRGRLNTEAFF. The CDR3 coding sequence is TGTGCTTCTCGAGGGAGGTTGAACACTGAAGCTTTCTTT.

The V call is TRBV28, the J call TRBJ1-2; TRBD1 aligns across 7 bases. The CDR3 is made up of 14 amino acids. The germline gives CDR1 MDHEN, CDR2 SYDVKM. Trimming took 6 bases from V and 3 from J; bases not matched to a gene: 7. CDR3 in DNA: TGTGCCAGCAGGACCCGGGACAGATACTATGGCTACACCTTC. This codes for CASRTRDRYYGYTF.

The rearrangement uses TRBV4-1 and TRBJ1-5, with no clear D. V was cut by 1 base and J by 3 bases, with 13 bases left in between. Germline CDR1 and CDR2: MGHRA and YSYEKL. This CDR3 contains 16 residues. As DNA, the CDR3 is TGCGCCAGCAGCCAAGGATACGGGGAGAACAATCAGCCCCAGCATTTT. Translating gives CASSQGYGENNQPQHF.

V is TRBV6-6 and J is TRBJ1-5; 8 bases agree with TRBD1. Per the germline V gene, CDR1 is MNHNY and CDR2 is SVGAGI (reference sequence). V was pared by 2 bases and J by 0 bases, with 3 bases of the junction left unmatched. The CDR3 runs to 16 residues. The DNA for the CDR3 is TGTGCCAGCAGTTACGCGGGACAGGCTAGCAATCAGCCCCAGCATTTT. Residues: CASSYAGQASNQPQHF.

The V gene is TRBV5-1, the J gene TRBJ2-5, with a tentative D call TRBD1 (6 bases). The ends were cut back, 0 bases at V and 5 bases at J, with 11 bases in the middle. This CDR3 is built from 14 residues. Germline CDR1 reads SGHRS; CDR2 reads YFSETQ. The CDR3 spells CASSLEGQGETQYF. The CDR3, as DNA: TGCGCCAGCAGCTTGGAAGGGCAGGGGGAGACCCAGTACTTC.

The chain combines TRBV9 with TRBJ2-1, with 7 bases that match TRBD2. CDR1 is SGDLS and CDR2 is YYNGEE in the germline V gene. The junction had 5 bases not matched to a gene; V was cut back by 0 bases and J by 8 bases. The CDR3 length is 14 residues. The CDR3 region has the DNA TGTGCCAGCAGCGTAGGCGCGGGGGAGTATGAGCAGTTCTTC. The encoded protein is CASSVGAGEYEQFF.

The rearrangement uses TRBV5-1 and TRBJ1-3; possibly TRBD1 for D (5 bases). CDR1 is SGHRS and CDR2 is YFSETQ in the germline V gene. V lost 4 bases, J lost 0 bases, and 11 bases lay in between. This CDR3 region has 15 residues. The CDR3 region has the DNA TGCGCCAGCAGCATCGACAGTTTCTCTGGAAACACCATATATTTT. Translation gives CASSIDSFSGNTIYF.

The V gene is TRBV15, the J gene TRBJ1-3; no clear D. In germline, CDR1 is LNHNV, CDR2 YYDKDF (reference sequence). V dropped 0 bases and J dropped 0 bases, with 15 bases sitting between them. This CDR3 has 18 residues. The DNA for the CDR3 is TGTGCCACCAGCAGAGAGTTGAGAACGGGGAGCTCTGGAAACACCATATATTTT. This translates into CATSRELRTGSSGNTIYF.

V usage is TRBV6-5 and J usage is TRBJ2-2; tentatively, D is TRBD1 (5 bases). Trimming took off 7 bases at V and 8 bases at J, with 14 bases between the two ends. This CDR3 region has 13 residues. Germline V CDR1 and CDR2: MNHEY, SVGAGI. The CDR3 is CASNHRPGGELFF. CDR3 sequence (DNA): TGTGCCAGCAATCACAGGCCTGGGGGGGAGCTGTTTTTT.

Here the CDR3 reads CASSEQGPRTTGELFF. The CDR3 DNA reads as TGTGCCAGCAGCGAACAGGGGCCGCGCACTACCGGGGAGCTGTTTTTT. The V call is TRBV2, the J call TRBJ2-2, with TRBD1 matching 7 bases. This CDR3 comprises 16 residues. Germline V gives CDR1 SNHLY, CDR2 FYNNEI. The V and J ends lost 6 bases and 5 bases, in that order; junction bases with no gene match: 12.

V and J are TRBV6-6 and TRBJ2-5; TRBD1 is a possible D gene (5 bases). Per the germline V gene, CDR1 is MNHNY and CDR2 is SVGAGI (reference sequence). This CDR3 is 16 amino acids long. With 4 bases removed from V and 2 bases from J, the gap between germline ends came to 17 bases. CDR3 amino acids: CASSFDPKGYQETQYF. In nucleotides, the CDR3 is TGTGCCAGCAGTTTCGACCCTAAGGGGTATCAAGAGACCCAGTACTTC.